Detailed here is one T cell receptor beta chain. Its antigen is currently unknown. A much larger clone is a single base away; this may be a read error. This entry belongs to a study of blood T cells in healthy people across ages. Study observations and caveats: Among long-lived donors, naive CD4+ cells were more numerous and diversity higher than in aged donors.

Through a sample-barcoded 5' primer and a J-beta primer mix, a second PCR was run for about 6 to 11 cycles. TCRdb re-derived calls from the 5' RACE reads in MiXCR, one entry per CDR3 protein. The table shows some 1.5 million distinct CDR3 sequences, with about 28% occurring only once. This CDR3 contains 15 residues. The V and J ends lost 0 bases and 8 bases, in that order; junction bases with no gene match: 8. From germline, CDR1 is SGHDT and CDR2 YYEEEE. The gene calls are TRBV5-6 and TRBJ2-1; 7 nucleotides align to TRBD2. The clonotype comes from a woman aged 30 to 39 in good health. Sequences were obtained from blood. The CDR3 nucleotides are TGTGCCAGCAGCTTGGAGGGAGGGCTTTACGATGAGCAGTTCTTC. Amino acids: CASSLEGGLYDEQFF.